This T cell receptor (beta chain) comes out of a study of OX40 agonist ivuxolimab in advanced cancers. The overall study: In this cohort, patients received ivuxolimab, an agonistic anti-OX40 (CD134) antibody.

CDR1 MNHEY and CDR2 SVGAGI come from the germline V gene. The V gene end was trimmed by 6 bases and the J gene end by 3 bases; junction bases not matched to a gene: 9. This CDR3 spans 15 amino acids. The protocol was immunoSEQ multiplex PCR, while the TCRdb copy is restricted to in-frame clones and leaves out a portion. The data show tens of thousands of clones, more than 80% seen once. The origin of this receptor is an adult with an advanced solid tumor such as melanoma, head and neck, liver or kidney cancer. The sample in question was CD4+ or CD8+ T cells sorted from blood, obtained in a trial of the OX40 agonist ivuxolimab. The V and J genes are TRBV6-5 and TRBJ1-1; 8 bases agree with TRBD1. CDR3 residues: CASRLTGAVDTEAFF. The CDR3 DNA is TGTGCCAGCAGACTGACAGGGGCCGTGGACACTGAAGCTTTCTTT.